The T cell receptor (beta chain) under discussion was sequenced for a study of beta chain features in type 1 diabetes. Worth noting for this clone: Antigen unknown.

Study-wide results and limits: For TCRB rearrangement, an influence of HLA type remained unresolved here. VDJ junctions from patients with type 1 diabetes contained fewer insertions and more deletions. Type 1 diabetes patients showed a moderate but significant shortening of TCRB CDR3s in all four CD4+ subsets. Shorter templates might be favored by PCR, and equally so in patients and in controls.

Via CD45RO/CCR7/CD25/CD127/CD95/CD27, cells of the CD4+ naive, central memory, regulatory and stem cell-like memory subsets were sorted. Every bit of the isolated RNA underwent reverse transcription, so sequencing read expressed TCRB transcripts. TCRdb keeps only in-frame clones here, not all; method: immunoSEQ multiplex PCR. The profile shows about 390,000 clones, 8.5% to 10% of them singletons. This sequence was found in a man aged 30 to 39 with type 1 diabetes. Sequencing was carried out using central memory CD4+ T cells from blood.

CDR3 nucleotide sequence: TGTGCCAGCCGTAGGTGGGAGGGCTATCAGCCCCAGCATTTT. Its protein is CASRRWEGYQPQHF. The chain couples TRBV6-1 to TRBJ1-5; D is unclear. The germline V gene has CDR1 MNHNS and CDR2 SASEGT. The CDR3 consists of 14 residues. The V and J ends lost 8 bases and 5 bases respectively, with 16 bases between them.